This T cell receptor beta chain was recovered during a study of control samples from healthy donors and cancer patients. Clones were sequenced by immunoSEQ multiplex PCR, and TCRdb holds only the in-frame ones, with some missing. This table holds about 150,000 clones, 85% to 95% found once. The CDR3 is 12 amino acids. The ends lost 5 bases at V and 7 bases at J; junction bases unmatched: 2. Germline lookup yields CDR1 SGDLS and CDR2 YYNGEE. The sequenced material came from blood. The TCR comes from a man in his forties in good health. V gene TRBV9 combines with J gene TRBJ1-2; 10 bases are a match to TRBD1. The CDR3 bases are TGTGCCAGCAGTCGGACAGGGGGTGGCTACACCTTC. It yields the protein CASSRTGGGYTF.